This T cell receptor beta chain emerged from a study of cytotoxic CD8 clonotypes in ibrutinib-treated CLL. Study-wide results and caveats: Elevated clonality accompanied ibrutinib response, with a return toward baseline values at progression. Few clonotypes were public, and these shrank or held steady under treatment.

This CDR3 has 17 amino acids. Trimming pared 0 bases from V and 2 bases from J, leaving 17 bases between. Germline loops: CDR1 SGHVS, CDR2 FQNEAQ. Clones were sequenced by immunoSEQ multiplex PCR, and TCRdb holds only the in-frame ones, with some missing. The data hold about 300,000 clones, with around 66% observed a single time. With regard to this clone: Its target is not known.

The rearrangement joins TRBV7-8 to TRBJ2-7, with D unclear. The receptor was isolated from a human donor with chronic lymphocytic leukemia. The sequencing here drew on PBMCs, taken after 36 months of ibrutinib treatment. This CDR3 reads CASSLASWWRRPYEQYF. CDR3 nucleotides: TGTGCCAGCAGCTTAGCCTCGTGGTGGCGCCGACCCTACGAGCAGTACTTC. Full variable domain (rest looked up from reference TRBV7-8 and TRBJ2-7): GAGVSQSPRYKVAKRGQDVALRCDPISGHVSLFWYQQALGQGPEFLTYFQNEAQLDKSGLPSDRFFAERPEGSVSTLKIQRTQQEDSAVYLCASSLASWWRRPYEQYFGPGTRLTVT.